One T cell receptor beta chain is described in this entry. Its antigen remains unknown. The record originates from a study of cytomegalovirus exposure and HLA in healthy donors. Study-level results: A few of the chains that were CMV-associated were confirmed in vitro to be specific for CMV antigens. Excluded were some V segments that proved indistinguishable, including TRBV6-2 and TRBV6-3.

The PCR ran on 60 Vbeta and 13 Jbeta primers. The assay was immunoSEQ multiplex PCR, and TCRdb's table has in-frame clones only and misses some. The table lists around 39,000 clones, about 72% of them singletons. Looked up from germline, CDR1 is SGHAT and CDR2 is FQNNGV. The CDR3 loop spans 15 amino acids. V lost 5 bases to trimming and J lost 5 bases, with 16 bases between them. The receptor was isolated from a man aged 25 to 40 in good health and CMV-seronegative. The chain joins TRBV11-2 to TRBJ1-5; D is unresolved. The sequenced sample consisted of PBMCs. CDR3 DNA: TGTGCCAGCAGCCCAACTTGGGCGGGTGATCAGCCCCAGCATTTT. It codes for CASSPTWAGDQPQHF.